This section outlines one T cell receptor (beta chain) sequence together with its context. What it recognizes is unknown. Just one base apart from a much larger clone, this may be a read error. These data belong to a study of molecular identifiers for immune sequencing clone quantification. Study outcomes and limitations: Highly expanded clone sizes could be underestimated by identical TCR molecules sharing a barcode.

Libraries for naive CD8 T cells, which were made from about 20,000 to 1,000,000 sorted cells, drew on 10%, 30% or 50% of the RNA. The authors gated naive CD8 T cells as CD8+CD4-CCR7+CD45RA+ for sorting. This CDR3 is 14 amino acids long. Each CDR3 protein is one row after TCRdb ran MiXCR on the PCR reads. The repertoire holds about 60,000 distinct CDR3 sequences, approximately 18% seen once, with 1.4% in the top ten. The rearrangement joins TRBV5-3 to TRBJ2-3; 9 nucleotides match TRBD2. TRBV5-3 qualifies as an ORF whose function is uncertain. Sequenced input: naive CD8+ T cells from blood, with Jurkat cell RNA spiked in. Described subset: FACS-sorted CD8+CD4-CCR7+CD45RA+ naive T cells. The sequence derives from a human donor in good health. Some libraries in this study had Jurkat cell RNA spiked in. This chain's CDR3 is CASSFGTSWGTQYF. For the CDR3, the DNA is TGTGCCAGCAGCTTCGGGACTAGCTGGGGTACGCAGTATTTT.